This T cell receptor (beta chain) was found in a study of radiotherapy plus CTLA-4 blockade in lung cancer. Profiling relied on immunoSEQ multiplex PCR, and the TCRdb table lists in-frame clones only, not all of them. The table records about 85,000 clones, about 86% of them present only once. Trimming removed 5 bases from V and 4 bases from J; junction bases left unmatched: 11. The CDR3 has 16 amino acids. Per germline, CDR1 MGHDK and CDR2 SYGVNS. V usage is TRBV25-1 and J usage is TRBJ1-2, with 9 bases that match TRBD1. Sequenced material: peripheral blood, taken from a patient treated with radiotherapy plus ipilimumab. The TCR comes from a human donor with non-small cell lung cancer who had a partial response to radiotherapy plus ipilimumab. As DNA, the CDR3 is TGTGCCAGCAGTCTCAACAACAGGGGGCTCGGCTATGGCTACACCTTC. Its protein product is CASSLNNRGLGYGYTF.